These 10 T cell receptor beta chains were sequenced from one sample in a study of immune characterization of retroperitoneal liposarcoma. Each CDR3 protein gets one entry after TCRdb re-called the PCR reads with MiXCR. The sample has 6,500 to 8,000 distinct CDR3 sequences; roughly 29% are singletons. Specimen: blood. The receptors shown here come from a male donor with retroperitoneal liposarcoma.

Remarks on this clonotype: One base away lies a much larger clone, so this may be a sequencing read error. The chain is built from TRBV6-1 and TRBJ2-3; 9 positions match TRBD2. The CDR3 is 15 amino acids. Germline V gives CDR1 MNHNS, CDR2 SASEGT. Germline trimming cut 7 bases from V and 2 bases from J; bases unmatched to any gene: 7. CDR3 protein: CASNRSGSNTDTQYF. The CDR3, as DNA: TGTGCCAGCAATCGTAGCGGGAGCAACACAGATACGCAGTATTTT.

This clonotype has a handful of counts. This chain joins TRBV6-1 and TRBJ2-2, with TRBD1 as a possible D gene (6 bases). Germline CDR1 reads MNHNS; CDR2 reads SASEGT. CDR3 length: 15 residues. Trimming shortened V by 7 bases and J by 2 bases, and 14 bases separated the two germline ends. Written as DNA, the CDR3 is TGTGCCAGCACTCAGGACAGACTAAACACCGGGGAGCTGTTTTTT. It encodes CASTQDRLNTGELFF.

The chain is built from TRBV7-6 and TRBJ2-1, with 7 bases lining up with TRBD2. This CDR3 has 15 residues. Unmatched junction bases numbered 18, after V lost 6 bases and J lost 13 bases. The V gene's germline CDR1 is SGHVS and CDR2 FNYEAQ. In nucleotides, the CDR3 is TGTGCCAGCAGTGAGAATGGGGGGGGGGAAGAGACCCAGTTCTTC. This gives the protein CASSENGGGEETQFF. The complete variable domain, with remaining parts taken from reference TRBV7-6 and TRBJ2-1, reads GAGVSQSPRYKVTKRGQDVALRCDPISGHVSLYWYRQALGQGPEFLTYFNYEAQQDKSGLPNDRFSAERPEGSISTLTIQRTEQRDSAMYRCASSENGGGEETQFFGPGTRLTVL.

Only a few counts were recorded for this clonotype. J is TRBJ2-5 and V is TRBV3-1, with 10 bases identical to TRBD2. CDR3 length: 17 amino acids. Germline V lookup: CDR1 LGHDT, CDR2 YNNKEL (reference sequence). V shed 0 bases and J 7 bases; nucleotides not matched to a gene: 11. The CDR3 here is CASSQDLVSGRRGTQYF. The CDR3 region has the DNA TGTGCCAGCAGCCAAGATCTGGTTAGCGGGAGGAGGGGGACCCAGTACTTC.

This clonotype was detected a few times. The chain joins TRBV12-3 or TRBV12-4 to TRBJ2-5, with TRBD2 matching 8 bases. J lost 6 bases, V lost 5 bases, and 8 bases had no gene match. The CDR3 is made up of 14 amino acids. The CDR3 DNA reads TGTGCCAGCAGTATTGGGGCGGGAGGAAAGACCCAGTACTTC. As protein: CASSIGAGGKTQYF.

This clonotype came up many times. The chain combines TRBV12-3 or TRBV12-4 with TRBJ1-1, with a weak D call TRBD1 (5 bases). CDR3 size: 13 residues. V shed 4 bases and J shed 1 base, with 7 bases lying between them. CDR3 residues: CASSYRPNTEAFF. DNA for the CDR3: TGTGCCAGCAGTTACAGGCCGAACACTGAAGCTTTCTTT.

The chain couples TRBV6-8 to TRBJ2-3; D is ambiguous. Germline V lookup: CDR1 MNHGY, CDR2 SAAAGT. V lost 0 bases to trimming and J lost 1 base, with 5 bases between them. The CDR3 is 14 residues long. CDR3 nucleotides: TGTGCCAGCAGTTACTCGGCAGGCACAGATACGCAGTATTTT. Its protein is CASSYSAGTDTQYF.

This clonotype was observed at least ten times. CDR3 bases: TGTGCCAGCAGTTCGATGAGCCAAGAGACCCAGTACTTC. Translation: CASSSMSQETQYF. The chain is built from TRBV12-3 or TRBV12-4 and TRBJ2-5; D not resolved. Trimming took off 4 bases at V and 1 base at J, with 7 bases between the two ends. The CDR3 has 13 residues.

This chain links TRBV7-2 with TRBJ2-2; D possibly uses TRBD1 or TRBD2 (5 bases each). Germline CDR1 and CDR2: SGHTA and FQGNSA. CDR3 size: 16 residues. Trimming removed 5 bases from V and 7 bases from J, with 20 bases in between. The CDR3 here is CASSEGSRGLGGELFF. CDR3 bases: TGTGCCAGCAGCGAGGGGTCGAGGGGTTTAGGCGGGGAGCTGTTTTTT.

CDR3: CASSHPGLRETQYF. The CDR3 DNA reads TGCGCCAGCAGCCATCCCGGACTCCGCGAGACCCAGTACTTC. This rearrangement joins TRBV4-1 to TRBJ2-5; D is perhaps TRBD2 (5 bases). V was clipped by 3 bases and J by 5 bases, with 13 bases between them. The CDR3 sequence is 14 residues long. Germline V CDR1 and CDR2: MGHRA, YSYEKL.